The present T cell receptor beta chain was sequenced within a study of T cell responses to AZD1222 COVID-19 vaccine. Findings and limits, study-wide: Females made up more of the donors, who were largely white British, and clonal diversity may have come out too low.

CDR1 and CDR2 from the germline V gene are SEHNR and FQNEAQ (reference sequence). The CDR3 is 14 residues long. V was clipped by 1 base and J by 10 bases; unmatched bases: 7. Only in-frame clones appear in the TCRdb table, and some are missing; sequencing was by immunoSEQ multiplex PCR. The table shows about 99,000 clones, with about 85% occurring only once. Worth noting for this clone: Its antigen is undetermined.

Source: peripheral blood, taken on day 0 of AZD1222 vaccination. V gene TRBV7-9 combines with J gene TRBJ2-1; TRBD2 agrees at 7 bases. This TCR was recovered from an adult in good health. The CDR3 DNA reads TGTGCCAGCAGCTTAGTCGCGGGAGTACAAGAGCAGTTCTTC. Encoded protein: CASSLVAGVQEQFF.